This T cell receptor beta chain stems from a study of OX40 agonist ivuxolimab in advanced cancers. Study findings and constraints: In general, CD8+ T cells held more expanded clones than CD4+ did, on average.

To note about this clone: Its antigen is still unknown.

Germline CDR1 reads SGHTA; CDR2 reads FQGNSA. CDR3 length equals 13 residues. The V end was cut by 2 bases, the J end by 8 bases, with 10 bases between. The method was immunoSEQ multiplex PCR; TCRdb's version includes in-frame clones alone and lacks a portion of them. The sample has approximately 52,000 clones; 94% are singletons. The sequences come from CD4+ or CD8+ T cells sorted from blood, collected in a trial of the OX40 agonist ivuxolimab. J is TRBJ2-1 and V is TRBV7-2; D is unclear. The sequence was obtained from an adult with an advanced solid tumor such as melanoma, head and neck, liver or kidney cancer. CDR3: CASSLMAGDEQFF. CDR3 nucleotide sequence: TGTGCCAGCAGCTTAATGGCCGGCGATGAGCAGTTCTTC.